The rows below give T cell receptor beta chains drawn from one sample of a study of CD8 T cells in ankylosing spondylitis. TCRdb processed the 5' RACE reads anew with MiXCR; each CDR3 protein has one entry. The sample consists of 300,000 to 350,000 distinct CDR3 sequences, under 15% of them appearing once. Material: blood, either unsorted or a sorted T cell fraction (not recorded which). These receptors were taken from a male donor with ankylosing spondylitis or in good health (not recorded which). Each CDR3 is given with its conserved first and last residue. The order of the fields is V gene, D gene, clone size, CDR3 length, J gene, CDR3 protein, CDR3 DNA. The D gene is left open where the match is weak. The size entry is marked missing in some rows and otherwise reads once, few, many or a size class.

TRBV11-2	NA	many	15	TRBJ2-2	CASSKATLNTGELFF	TGTGCCAGCAGCAAAGCCACACTCAACACCGGGGAGCTGTTTTTT
TRBV10-3	NA	NA	12	TRBJ2-7	CAISENGYEQYF	TGTGCCATCAGTGAAAACGGCTACGAGCAGTACTTC
TRBV5-6	NA	NA	15	TRBJ2-1	CASSLLLGSYNEQFF	TGTGCCAGCAGCTTGTTGCTCGGGTCCTACAATGAGCAGTTCTTC
TRBV12-3/TRBV12-4	TRBD2	many	13	TRBJ2-1	CASTGTRWNEQFF	TGTGCCAGCACCGGGACTAGATGGAATGAGCAGTTCTTC
TRBV28	NA	NA	13	TRBJ2-6	CATQRAGANVLTF	TGTGCCACTCAGAGGGCTGGGGCCAACGTCCTGACTTTC
TRBV4-1	NA	many	15	TRBJ1-2	CASSQASTVPYGYTF	TGCGCCAGCAGCCAGGCTAGCACCGTACCCTATGGCTACACCTTC
TRBV10-3	TRBD1	few	14	TRBJ2-2	CAISRGSNTGELFF	TGTGCCATCAGCAGGGGGTCGAACACCGGGGAGCTGTTTTTT
TRBV18	NA	NA	14	TRBJ2-7	CASSPTQAPYEQYF	TGTGCCAGCTCACCAACCCAGGCCCCCTACGAGCAGTACTTC
TRBV29-1	NA	few	11	TRBJ2-2	CSVDTGGELFF	TGCAGCGTTGATACGGGGGGGGAGCTGTTTTTT
TRBV20-1	TRBD2	few	14	TRBJ2-7	CSAGSGGVSYEQYF	TGCAGTGCTGGTAGCGGGGGGGTCTCCTACGAGCAGTACTTC
TRBV4-2	TRBD2	NA	16	TRBJ2-1	CASSPGGTSSGNEQFF	TGTGCCAGCAGCCCGGGAGGGACTAGCTCAGGGAATGAGCAGTTCTTC